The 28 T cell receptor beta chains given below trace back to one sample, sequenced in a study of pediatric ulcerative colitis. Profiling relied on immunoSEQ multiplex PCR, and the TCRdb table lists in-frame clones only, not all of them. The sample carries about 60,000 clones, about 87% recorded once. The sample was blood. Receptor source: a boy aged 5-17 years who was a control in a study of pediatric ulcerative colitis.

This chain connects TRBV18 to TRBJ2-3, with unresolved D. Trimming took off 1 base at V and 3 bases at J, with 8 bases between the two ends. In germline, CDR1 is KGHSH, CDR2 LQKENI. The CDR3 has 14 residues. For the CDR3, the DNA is TGTGCCAGCTCACCACAGGGCATAACAGATACGCAGTATTTT. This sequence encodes CASSPQGITDTQYF.

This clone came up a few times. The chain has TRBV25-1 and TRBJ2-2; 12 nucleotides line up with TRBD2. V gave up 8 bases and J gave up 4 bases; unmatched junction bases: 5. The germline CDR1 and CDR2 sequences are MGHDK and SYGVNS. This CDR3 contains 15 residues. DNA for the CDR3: TGTGCCAGCGGACGACTAGCGGGAGTCACCGGGGAGCTGTTTTTT. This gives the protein CASGRLAGVTGELFF.

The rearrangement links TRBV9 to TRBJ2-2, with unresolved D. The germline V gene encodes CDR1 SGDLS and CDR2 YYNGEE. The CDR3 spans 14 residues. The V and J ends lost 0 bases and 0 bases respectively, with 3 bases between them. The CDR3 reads CASSVDPNTGELFF. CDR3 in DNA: TGTGCCAGCAGCGTAGACCCGAACACCGGGGAGCTGTTTTTT.

CDR3 nucleotides: TGTGCCACCGGACTAGCGGTCTCCAATGAGCAGTTCTTC. Its protein is CATGLAVSNEQFF. The V gene is TRBV10-3, the J gene TRBJ2-1; 10 bases align to TRBD2. The junction had 6 bases not matched to a gene; V was cut back by 10 bases and J by 6 bases. This CDR3 is built from 13 residues. CDR1 and CDR2 (germline): ENHRY, SYGVKD.

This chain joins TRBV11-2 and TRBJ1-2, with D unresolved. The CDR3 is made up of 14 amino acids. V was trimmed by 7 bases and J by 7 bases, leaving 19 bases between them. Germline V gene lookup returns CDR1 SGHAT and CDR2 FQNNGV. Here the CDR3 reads CASTLGVRALGYTF. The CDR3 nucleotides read TGTGCCAGCACACTGGGAGTGCGAGCGCTTGGCTACACCTTC.

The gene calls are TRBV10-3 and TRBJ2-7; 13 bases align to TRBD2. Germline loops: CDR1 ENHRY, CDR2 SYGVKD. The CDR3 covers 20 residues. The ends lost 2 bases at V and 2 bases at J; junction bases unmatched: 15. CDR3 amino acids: CAISEIPGLAGLPGTYEQYF. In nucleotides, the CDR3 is TGTGCCATCAGTGAGATCCCGGGACTAGCGGGATTGCCAGGGACCTACGAGCAGTACTTC.

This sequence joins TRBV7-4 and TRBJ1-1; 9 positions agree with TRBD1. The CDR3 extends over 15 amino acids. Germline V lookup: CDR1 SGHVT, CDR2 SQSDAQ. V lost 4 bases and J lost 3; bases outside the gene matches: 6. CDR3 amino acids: CASSWRDRVHTEAFF. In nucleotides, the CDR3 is TGTGCCAGCAGCTGGCGGGACAGGGTACACACTGAAGCTTTCTTT.

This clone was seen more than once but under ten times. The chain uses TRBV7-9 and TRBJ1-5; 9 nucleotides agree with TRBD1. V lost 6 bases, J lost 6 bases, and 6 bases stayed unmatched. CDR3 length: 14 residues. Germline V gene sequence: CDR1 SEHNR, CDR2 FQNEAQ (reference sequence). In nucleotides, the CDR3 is TGTGCCAGCAGTACAGGGGGCTTGGGTCAGCCCCAGCATTTT. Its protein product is CASSTGGLGQPQHF. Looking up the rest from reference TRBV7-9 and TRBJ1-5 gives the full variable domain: DTGVSQNPRHKITKRGQNVTFRCDPISEHNRLYWYRQTLGQGPEFLTYFQNEAQLEKSRLLSDRFSAERPKGSFSTLEIQRTEQGDSAMYLCASSTGGLGQPQHFGDGTRLSIL.

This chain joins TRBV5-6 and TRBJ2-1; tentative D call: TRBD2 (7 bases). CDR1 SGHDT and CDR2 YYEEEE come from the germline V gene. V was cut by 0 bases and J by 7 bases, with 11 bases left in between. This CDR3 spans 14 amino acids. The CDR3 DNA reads TGTGCCAGCAGCTTGGAGGGAGGGGGAAATGAGCAGTTCTTC. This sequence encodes CASSLEGGGNEQFF.

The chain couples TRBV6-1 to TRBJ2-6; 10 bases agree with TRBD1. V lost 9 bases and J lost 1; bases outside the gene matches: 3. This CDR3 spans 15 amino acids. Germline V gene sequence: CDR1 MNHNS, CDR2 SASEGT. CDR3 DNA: TGTGCCAGGGGGACAGGGGTTTCTGGGGCCAACGTCCTGACTTTC. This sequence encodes CARGTGVSGANVLTF.

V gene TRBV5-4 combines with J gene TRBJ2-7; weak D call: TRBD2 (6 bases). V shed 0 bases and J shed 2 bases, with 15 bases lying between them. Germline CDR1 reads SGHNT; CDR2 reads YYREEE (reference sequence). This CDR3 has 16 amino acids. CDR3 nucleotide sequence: TGTGCCAGCAGCTTGGCCGGGGCTCTAGCGACCTACGAGCAGTACTTC. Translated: CASSLAGALATYEQYF.

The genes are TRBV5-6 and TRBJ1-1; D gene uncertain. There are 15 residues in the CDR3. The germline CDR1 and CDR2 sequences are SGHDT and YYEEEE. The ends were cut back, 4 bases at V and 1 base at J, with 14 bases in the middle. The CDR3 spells CASSDSYTQNTEAFF. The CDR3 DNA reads TGTGCCAGCAGCGATTCGTACACACAGAACACTGAAGCTTTCTTT.

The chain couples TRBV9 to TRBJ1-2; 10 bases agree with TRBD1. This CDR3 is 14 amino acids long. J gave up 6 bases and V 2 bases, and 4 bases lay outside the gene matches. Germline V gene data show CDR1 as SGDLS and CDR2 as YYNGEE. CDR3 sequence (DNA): TGTGCCAGCAGCGTCTTGGGACAGGGGAATGGCTACACCTTC. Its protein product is CASSVLGQGNGYTF.

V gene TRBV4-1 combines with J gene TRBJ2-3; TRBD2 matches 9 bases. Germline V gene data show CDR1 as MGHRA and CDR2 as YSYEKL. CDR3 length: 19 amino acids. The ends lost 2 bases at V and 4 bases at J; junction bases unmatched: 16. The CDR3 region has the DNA TGCGCCAGCAGCCAACTCCCCCTTCACGCGGGAGGGCCGGCAGATACGCAGTATTTT. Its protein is CASSQLPLHAGGPADTQYF.

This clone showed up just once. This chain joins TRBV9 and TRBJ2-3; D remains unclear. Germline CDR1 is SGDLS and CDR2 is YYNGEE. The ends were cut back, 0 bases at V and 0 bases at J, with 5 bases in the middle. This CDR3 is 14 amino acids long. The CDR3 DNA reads TGTGCCAGCAGCGTAGGTTCTAGCACAGATACGCAGTATTTT. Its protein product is CASSVGSSTDTQYF.

CDR3 residues: CASSLTLETGELFF. CDR3 nucleotides: TGCGCCAGCAGCTTGACATTGGAAACCGGGGAGCTGTTTTTT. The rearrangement joins TRBV5-1 to TRBJ2-2; D gene uncertain. Germline assignment: CDR1 SGHRS and CDR2 YFSETQ. With 1 base removed from V and 5 bases from J, the gap between germline ends came to 9 bases. The CDR3 extends over 14 amino acids.

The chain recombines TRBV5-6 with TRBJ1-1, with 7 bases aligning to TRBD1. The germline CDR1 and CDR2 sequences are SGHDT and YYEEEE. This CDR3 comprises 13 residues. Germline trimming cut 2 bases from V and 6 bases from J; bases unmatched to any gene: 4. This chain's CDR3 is CASSLQGWSEAFF. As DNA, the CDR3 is TGTGCCAGCAGCTTACAGGGGTGGTCTGAAGCTTTCTTT.

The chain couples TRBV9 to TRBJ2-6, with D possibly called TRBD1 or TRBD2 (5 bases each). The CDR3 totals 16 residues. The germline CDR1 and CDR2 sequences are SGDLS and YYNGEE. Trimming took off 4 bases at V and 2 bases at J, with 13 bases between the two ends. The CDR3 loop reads CASSPRQGAGANVLTF. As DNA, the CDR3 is TGTGCCAGCAGCCCCCGGCAGGGAGCTGGGGCCAACGTCCTGACTTTC.

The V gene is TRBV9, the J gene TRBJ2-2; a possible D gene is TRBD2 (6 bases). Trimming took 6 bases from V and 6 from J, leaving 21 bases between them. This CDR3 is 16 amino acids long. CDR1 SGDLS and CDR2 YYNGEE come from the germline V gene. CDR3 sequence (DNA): TGTGCCAGCAATGGTTTAGCTCCGCGGGGTCCCGGGGAGCTGTTTTTT. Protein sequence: CASNGLAPRGPGELFF.

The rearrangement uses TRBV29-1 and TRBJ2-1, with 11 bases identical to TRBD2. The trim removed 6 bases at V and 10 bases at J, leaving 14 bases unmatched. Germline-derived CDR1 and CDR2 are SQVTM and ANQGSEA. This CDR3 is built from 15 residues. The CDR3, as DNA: TGCAGCGTAGAACGGACTAGCGGGCTTTATGGCGAGCAGTTCTTC. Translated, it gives CSVERTSGLYGEQFF.

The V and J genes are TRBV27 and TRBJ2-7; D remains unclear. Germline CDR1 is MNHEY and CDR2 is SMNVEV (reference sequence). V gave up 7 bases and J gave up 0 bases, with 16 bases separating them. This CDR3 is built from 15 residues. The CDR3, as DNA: TGTGCCAGCAAAAATCGCAGCGTGAGCTCCTACGAGCAGTACTTC. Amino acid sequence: CASKNRSVSSYEQYF.

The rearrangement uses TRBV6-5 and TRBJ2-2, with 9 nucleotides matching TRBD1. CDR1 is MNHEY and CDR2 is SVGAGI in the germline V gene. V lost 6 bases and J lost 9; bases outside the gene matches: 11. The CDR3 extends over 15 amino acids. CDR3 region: CASSPTGGAFRELFF. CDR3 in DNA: TGTGCCAGCAGCCCTACAGGGGGCGCGTTCCGGGAGCTGTTTTTT.

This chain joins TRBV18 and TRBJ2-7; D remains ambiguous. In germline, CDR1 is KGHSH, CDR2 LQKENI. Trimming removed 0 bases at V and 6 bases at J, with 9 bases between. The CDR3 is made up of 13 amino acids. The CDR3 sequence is CASSPPSSPEQYF. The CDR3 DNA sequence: TGTGCCAGCTCACCACCGTCTTCTCCCGAGCAGTACTTC.

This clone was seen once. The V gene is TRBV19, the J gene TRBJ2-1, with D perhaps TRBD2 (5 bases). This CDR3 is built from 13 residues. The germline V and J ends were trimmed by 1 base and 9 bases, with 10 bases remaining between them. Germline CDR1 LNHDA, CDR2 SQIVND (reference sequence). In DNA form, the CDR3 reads TGTGCCAGTAGTATAGCAGCGGTTGGTGAGCAGTTCTTC. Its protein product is CASSIAAVGEQFF.

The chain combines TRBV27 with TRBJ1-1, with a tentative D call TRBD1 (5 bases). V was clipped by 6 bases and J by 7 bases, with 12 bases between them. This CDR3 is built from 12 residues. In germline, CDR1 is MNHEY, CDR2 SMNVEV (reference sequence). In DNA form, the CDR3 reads TGTGCCAGCAGCTCGGGACGGTTTGAAGCTTTCTTT. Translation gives CASSSGRFEAFF.

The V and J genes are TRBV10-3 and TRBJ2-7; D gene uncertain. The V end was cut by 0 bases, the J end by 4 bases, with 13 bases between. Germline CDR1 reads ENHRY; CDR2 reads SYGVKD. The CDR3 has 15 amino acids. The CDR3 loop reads CAISESRWVPYEQYF. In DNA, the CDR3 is TGTGCCATCAGTGAGTCCCGGTGGGTCCCATACGAGCAGTACTTC.

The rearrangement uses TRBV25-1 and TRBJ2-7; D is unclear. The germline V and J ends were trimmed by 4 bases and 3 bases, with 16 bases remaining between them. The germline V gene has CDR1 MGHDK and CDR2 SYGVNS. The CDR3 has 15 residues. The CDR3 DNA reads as TGTGCCAGCAGTGTCCCCGGGCCCGGATACTACGAGCAGTACTTC. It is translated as CASSVPGPGYYEQYF.

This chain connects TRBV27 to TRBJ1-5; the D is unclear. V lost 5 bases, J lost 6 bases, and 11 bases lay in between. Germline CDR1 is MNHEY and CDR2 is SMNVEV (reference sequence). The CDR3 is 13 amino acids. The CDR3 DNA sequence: TGTGCCAGCAGTCCCCTCGGAGTTCAGCCCCAGCATTTT. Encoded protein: CASSPLGVQPQHF.